These 27 T cell receptor beta chains were sequenced from one sample in a study of blood T cell repertoires in COVID-19. Some clones are missing from TCRdb's copy, which holds only in-frame ones; the method was immunoSEQ multiplex PCR. The sample lists more than 90,000 clones, around 85% occurring once. The source material was peripheral blood. The origin of the receptors is an elderly man with acute or convalescent COVID-19.

The chain uses TRBV19 and TRBJ2-5; TRBD2 aligns across 13 bases. Germline loops: CDR1 LNHDA, CDR2 SQIVND (reference sequence). After removal of 1 base from V and 4 bases from J, the junction contained 3 bases not matched to a gene. This CDR3 region has 16 residues. The CDR3 reads CASSIGLAGGVETQYF. CDR3 coding DNA: TGTGCCAGTAGTATAGGACTAGCGGGAGGAGTAGAGACCCAGTACTTC.

This clone was counted a single time. This chain connects TRBV6-6 to TRBJ2-5; possibly TRBD2 for D (7 bases). Trimming removed 5 bases at V and 1 base at J, with 20 bases between. Germline loops: CDR1 MNHNY, CDR2 SVGAGI (reference sequence). The CDR3 spans 17 residues. The CDR3 protein is CASSLRGAGAIQETQYF. As DNA, the CDR3 is TGTGCCAGCAGTCTAAGGGGGGCGGGAGCCATCCAAGAGACCCAGTACTTC.

This clone appeared once. The chain has TRBV7-3 and TRBJ2-1, with D unclear. The germline V gene has CDR1 SGHTA and CDR2 FQGTGA. V lost 6 bases and J lost 4, with 10 bases in between. The CDR3 length is 13 residues. The CDR3 sequence is CASSPRPYNEQFF. The CDR3 DNA follows: TGTGCCAGCAGTCCTAGGCCATACAATGAGCAGTTCTTC.

This chain uses TRBV28 with TRBJ2-1; TRBD2 matches at 8 bases. Germline-derived CDR1 and CDR2 are MDHEN and SYDVKM. The CDR3 is 16 residues long. V shed 6 bases and J 5 bases; nucleotides not matched to a gene: 12. CDR3 bases: TGTGCCAGCAGACCTATTAGCGGGATAAAGGACAATGAGCAGTTCTTC. Translation gives CASRPISGIKDNEQFF.

The chain combines TRBV6-6 with TRBJ2-5; 7 bases match TRBD1. V gave up 6 bases and J gave up 1 base; unmatched junction bases: 5. The germline CDR1 and CDR2 sequences are MNHNY and SVGAGI (reference sequence). The CDR3 is 14 amino acids. The CDR3 loop reads CASSKGQSQETQYF. CDR3 bases: TGTGCCAGCAGCAAGGGACAGTCCCAAGAGACCCAGTACTTC.

The rearrangement uses TRBV7-2 and TRBJ2-7, with 10 bases that match TRBD2. Looked up from germline, CDR1 is SGHTA and CDR2 is FQGNSA. V lost 4 bases to trimming and J lost 3 bases; unmatched junction nucleotides: 12. This CDR3 contains 17 residues. The CDR3 nucleotides are TGTGCCAGCAGCTCCGACCCCCCAGCGGGAGGGGGCTACGAGCAGTACTTC. This translates into CASSSDPPAGGGYEQYF.

The V gene is TRBV9, the J gene TRBJ1-5; D perhaps matches TRBD1 (5 bases). This CDR3 spans 15 amino acids. The V end was cut by 4 bases, the J end by 0 bases, with 11 bases between. Germline V gene data show CDR1 as SGDLS and CDR2 as YYNGEE. CDR3 amino acids: CASSTTDNSNQPQHF. The CDR3 DNA is TGTGCCAGCAGCACGACGGACAATAGCAATCAGCCCCAGCATTTT.

The chain links TRBV25-1 to TRBJ1-2, with a possible D match to TRBD1 (5 bases). V gave up 1 base and J gave up 0 bases, with 6 bases separating them. Germline CDR1 and CDR2: MGHDK and SYGVNS. This CDR3 comprises 14 residues. The CDR3 loop is CASSEWGTNYGYTF. As DNA, the CDR3 is TGTGCCAGCAGTGAATGGGGCACTAACTATGGCTACACCTTC.

This chain links TRBV28 with TRBJ1-6; D unresolved. This CDR3 spans 13 amino acids. The ends were cut back, 2 bases at V and 7 bases at J, with 6 bases in the middle. Germline-derived CDR1 and CDR2 are MDHEN and SYDVKM. CDR3 amino acids: CASSLGGNSPLHF. The CDR3 bases are TGTGCCAGCAGTTTAGGCGGGAATTCACCCCTCCACTTT.

The chain has TRBV28 and TRBJ2-1, with TRBD2 identical over 10 bases. V was pared by 5 bases and J by 5 bases, with 15 bases of the junction left unmatched. This CDR3 comprises 18 residues. The V gene's germline CDR1 is MDHEN and CDR2 SYDVKM. CDR3 residues: CASSRSLAGAKIDNEQFF. The CDR3 DNA is TGTGCCAGCAGTCGCTCCCTAGCGGGAGCGAAGATCGACAATGAGCAGTTCTTC.

The chain recombines TRBV28 with TRBJ2-6; D gene uncertain. This CDR3 is 19 amino acids long. From germline, CDR1 is MDHEN and CDR2 SYDVKM. The V and J ends lost 7 bases and 0 bases respectively, with 22 bases between them. In DNA form, the CDR3 reads TGTGCCAGCACCCTCTCATCCTGGGCCCCTACCTCTGGGGCCAACGTCCTGACTTTC. This gives the protein CASTLSSWAPTSGANVLTF.

This clone was recorded only once. V is TRBV7-3 and J is TRBJ1-1, with D possibly TRBD1 on 6 matching bases. The CDR3 has 17 amino acids. Germline CDR1 is SGHTA and CDR2 is FQGTGA. Trimming took 1 base from V and 0 from J, leaving 15 bases between them. As DNA, the CDR3 is TGTGCCAGCAGCTTAAAAGCCCGGGGGGCCGTGAACACTGAAGCTTTCTTT. This encodes CASSLKARGAVNTEAFF.

The rearrangement joins TRBV5-4 to TRBJ2-1, with D maybe TRBD2 (5 bases). Germline CDR1 SGHNT, CDR2 YYREEE (reference sequence). The ends were cut back, 6 bases at V and 1 base at J, with 14 bases in the middle. The CDR3 loop spans 15 amino acids. The CDR3 region is CASTLAGVSYNEQFF. CDR3 sequence (DNA): TGTGCCAGCACCCTGGCCGGGGTTTCCTACAATGAGCAGTTCTTC.

The chain employs TRBV7-2 and TRBJ2-4; D possibly corresponds to TRBD2 (5 bases). V shed 1 base and J shed 0 bases, with 10 bases lying between them. There are 16 residues in the CDR3. Germline V lookup: CDR1 SGHTA, CDR2 FQGNSA. The chain's CDR3 is CASSLDSGVAKNIQYF. In DNA form, the CDR3 reads TGTGCCAGCAGCTTAGACAGCGGAGTAGCCAAAAACATTCAGTACTTC. The full variable domain, its missing parts supplied by reference TRBV7-2 and TRBJ2-4, is GAGVSQSPSNKVTEKGKDVELRCDPISGHTALYWYRQSLGQGLEFLIYFQGNSAPDKSGLPSDRFSAERTGGSVSTLTIQRTQQEDSAVYLCASSLDSGVAKNIQYFGAGTRLSVL.

The rearrangement joins TRBV6-2 or TRBV6-3 to TRBJ2-7; tentatively, D is TRBD2 (5 bases). Trimming pared 3 bases from V and 5 bases from J, leaving 20 bases between. CDR1 and CDR2 from the germline V gene are MNHEY and SVGEGT. There are 16 residues in the CDR3. CDR3 amino acids: CASSYRDGGPANEQYF. The CDR3 nucleotides read TGTGCCAGCAGTTATAGAGATGGAGGCCCAGCCAACGAGCAGTACTTC.

The chain recombines TRBV30 with TRBJ1-4; 7 bases are shared with TRBD1. The germline CDR1 and CDR2 sequences are GTSNPN and SVGIG (reference sequence). The junction had 7 bases not matched to a gene; V was cut back by 7 bases and J by 14 bases. This CDR3 spans 10 amino acids. The CDR3 DNA reads TGTGCCTTCGGACAGGTCGAGCTGTTTTTT. Its translation: CAFGQVELFF.

This chain links TRBV11-3 with TRBJ2-2, with TRBD1 matching 9 bases. The CDR3 spans 15 residues. Per the germline V gene, CDR1 is SGHNT and CDR2 is YENEEA. V lost 5 bases and J lost 4; bases outside the gene matches: 5. The CDR3 reads CASSKNRGPTGELFF. In nucleotides, the CDR3 is TGTGCCAGCAGCAAAAACAGGGGGCCCACCGGGGAGCTGTTTTTT.

The chain carries TRBV24-1 and TRBJ2-5, with 7 nucleotides matching TRBD1. Germline-derived CDR1 and CDR2 are KGHDR and SFDVKD. The CDR3 is 14 residues long. V gave up 4 bases and J gave up 7 bases; unmatched junction bases: 8. The CDR3 nucleotides are TGTGCCACCAGTGACTCGACAGGGTCAGCGACCCAGTACTTC. Its protein product is CATSDSTGSATQYF.

Only a few counts were recorded for this clone. The chain uses TRBV4-2 and TRBJ2-1; TRBD2 matches at 8 bases. Trimming removed 0 bases from V and 12 bases from J; junction bases left unmatched: 16. CDR1 and CDR2 from the germline V gene are LGHNA and YNFKEQ. This CDR3 has 17 amino acids. The CDR3 loop reads CASSQEGGTSSGAGQFF. The CDR3 DNA reads TGTGCCAGCAGCCAAGAAGGAGGGACTAGTTCGGGGGCTGGGCAGTTCTTC.

This clone was observed a few times. The chain recombines TRBV19 with TRBJ1-1, with no clear D. The CDR3 consists of 13 residues. The germline V and J ends were trimmed by 8 bases and 1 base, with 11 bases remaining between them. Looked up from germline, CDR1 is LNHDA and CDR2 is SQIVND (reference sequence). The CDR3 DNA reads TGTGCCAGTTCCTCTAACCCGAACACTGAAGCTTTCTTT. Amino acids: CASSSNPNTEAFF. Combining the CDR3 with reference TRBV19 and TRBJ1-1 gives the whole variable domain DGGITQSPKYLFRKEGQNVTLSCEQNLNHDAMYWYRQDPGQGLRLIYYSQIVNDFQKGDIAEGYSVSREKKESFPLTVTSAQKNPTAFYLCASSSNPNTEAFFGQGTRLTVV.

The chain recombines TRBV28 with TRBJ1-3, with D perhaps matching TRBD1 (5 bases). V was cut by 6 bases and J by 3 bases, with 15 bases left in between. Germline-derived CDR1 and CDR2 are MDHEN and SYDVKM. This CDR3 spans 15 amino acids. The CDR3 region has the DNA TGTGCCAGCAGGTCTACGGGGGGTGATGGAAACACCATATATTTT. Its translation: CASRSTGGDGNTIYF.

V and J are TRBV20-1 and TRBJ2-3, with 9 bases aligning to TRBD1. The J segment lost 3 bases and the V segment lost 3 bases, leaving 10 bases of the junction unmatched. The CDR3 contains 16 residues. The V gene's germline CDR1 is DFQATT and CDR2 SNEGSKA (reference sequence). The CDR3 here is CSASWPDRGITDTQYF. DNA of the CDR3: TGCAGTGCTAGTTGGCCGGACAGGGGTATTACAGATACGCAGTATTTT.

V usage is TRBV18 and J usage is TRBJ2-5, with TRBD1 identical over 10 bases. With V trimmed by 4 bases and J by 1 base, 6 bases remained unmatched. The V gene's germline CDR1 is KGHSH and CDR2 LQKENI. The CDR3 length is 16 residues. CDR3 nucleotide sequence: TGTGCCAGCTCACGGTCGACAGGGGGCAGCCAAGAGACCCAGTACTTC. Its translation: CASSRSTGGSQETQYF. Full variable domain (rest looked up from reference TRBV18 and TRBJ2-5): NAGVMQNPRHLVRRRGQEARLRCSPMKGHSHVYWYRQLPEEGLKFMVYLQKENIIDESGMPKERFSAEFPKEGPSILRIQQVVRGDSAAYFCASSRSTGGSQETQYFGPGTRLLVL.

J is TRBJ2-1 and V is TRBV3-1 (or the pseudogene TRBV3-2); D gene unclear. Germline V gives CDR1 LGHDT, CDR2 YNNKEL (reference sequence). The CDR3 has 13 amino acids. V was trimmed by 3 bases and J by 10 bases, leaving 13 bases between them. The CDR3 here is CASSHEVVREQFF. In nucleotides, the CDR3 is TGTGCCAGCAGCCACGAGGTGGTAAGGGAGCAGTTCTTC.

The chain employs TRBV5-4 and TRBJ1-6, with D tentatively TRBD1 (6 bases). This CDR3 is 15 amino acids long. Germline CDR1 and CDR2: SGHNT and YYREEE (reference sequence). V shed 2 bases and J shed 6 bases, with 12 bases lying between them. CDR3 residues: CASSFKSGANSPLHF. CDR3 nucleotides: TGTGCCAGCAGCTTTAAGTCAGGGGCTAATTCACCCCTCCACTTT.

The rearrangement uses TRBV7-2 and TRBJ2-5, with TRBD2 identical over 12 bases. The CDR3 consists of 15 residues. After removal of 2 bases from V and 5 bases from J, the junction contained 3 bases not matched to a gene. The V gene's germline CDR1 is SGHTA and CDR2 FQGNSA. The CDR3 nucleotides read TGTGCCAGCAGCTTACCGACTAGCGGGAGCGAGACCCAGTACTTC. The encoded protein is CASSLPTSGSETQYF.

The CDR3 spells CASSFGGSSGNTIYF. The CDR3 region has the DNA TGTGCCAGCAGCTTTGGGGGGAGCTCTGGAAACACCATATATTTT. The chain recombines TRBV7-9 with TRBJ1-3, with D possibly matching TRBD1 (5 bases). V dropped 3 bases and J dropped 0 bases, with 9 bases sitting between them. There are 15 residues in the CDR3. The V gene's germline CDR1 is SEHNR and CDR2 FQNEAQ (reference sequence).